This TCR beta chain is drawn from a study of long-term antiretroviral therapy in people with HIV. Investigators performed immunoSEQ version v3.0 at survey level. Libraries were prepared by immunoSEQ multiplex PCR; TCRdb keeps only in-frame clonotypes and omits some of them. Of approximately 26,000 clones in the sample, about nine tenths are singletons; the top ten hold approximately 3.9%. Trimming stripped 4 bases from V and 0 bases from J, with 10 bases between. Germline CDR1 reads GTSNPN; CDR2 reads SVGIG (reference sequence). The CDR3 runs to 13 residues. The TCR was taken from a young man with HIV. The sample here was unsorted PBMCs, taken 3.1 years after starting antiretroviral therapy. The chain links TRBV30 to TRBJ2-7, with D maybe TRBD1 (5 bases). The CDR3 loop is CAWTEDSSYEQYF. CDR3 nucleotides: TGTGCCTGGACAGAAGACAGCTCCTACGAGCAGTACTTC. Full variable domain (outside the CDR3, taken from reference TRBV30 and TRBJ2-7): SQTIHQWPATLVQPVGSPLSLECTVEGTSNPNLYWYRQAAGRGLQLLFYSVGIGQISSEVPQNLSASRPQDRQFILSSKKLLLSDSGFYLCAWTEDSSYEQYFGPGTRLTVT.